What follows describes a single T cell receptor (beta chain). What it recognizes is unknown. The sample is drawn from a study of T cell responses to AZD1222 COVID-19 vaccine. Whole-study results and caveats: Donors, mostly white British, included more females; clonal diversity was possibly underestimated. Seropositivity was recorded at baseline in only five to seven AZD1222 recipients.

Assay: immunoSEQ multiplex PCR; the TCRdb copy retains only in-frame clones and omits some. Of approximately 110,000 clones in the sample, approximately 88% are singletons; the top ten hold 5.5% to 7.5%. V lost 0 bases to trimming and J lost 2 bases, with 8 bases between them. From germline, CDR1 is MNHEY and CDR2 SVGAGI. The CDR3 sequence is 14 residues long. The sample in question was peripheral blood, obtained 28 days after the second AZD1222 dose. This TCR derives from an adult who received the AZD1222 COVID-19 vaccine. The chain carries TRBV6-5 and TRBJ2-7; D might be TRBD2 (5 bases). The CDR3 DNA follows: TGTGCCAGCAGTTACTCTATCGGGGCCTACGAGCAGTACTTC. Protein product: CASSYSIGAYEQYF.